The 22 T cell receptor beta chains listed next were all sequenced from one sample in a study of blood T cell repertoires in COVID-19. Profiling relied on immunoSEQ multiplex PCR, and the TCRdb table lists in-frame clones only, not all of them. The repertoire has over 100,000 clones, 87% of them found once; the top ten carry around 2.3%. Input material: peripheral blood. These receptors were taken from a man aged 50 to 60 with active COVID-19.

CDR3 protein: CASTPRGSEAFF. In DNA, the CDR3 is TGTGCCAGCACCCCCCGGGGATCTGAAGCTTTCTTT. J is TRBJ1-1 and V is TRBV12-3 or TRBV12-4; unclear D gene. Trimming shortened V by 7 bases and J by 6 bases, and 12 bases separated the two germline ends. CDR3 length equals 12 residues.

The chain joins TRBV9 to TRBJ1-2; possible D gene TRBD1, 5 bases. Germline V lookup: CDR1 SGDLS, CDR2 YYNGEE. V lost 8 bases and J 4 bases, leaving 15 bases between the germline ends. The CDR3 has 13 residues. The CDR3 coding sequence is TGTGCCAGTACAGGAAACTCCCTCTATGGCTACACCTTC. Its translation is CASTGNSLYGYTF.

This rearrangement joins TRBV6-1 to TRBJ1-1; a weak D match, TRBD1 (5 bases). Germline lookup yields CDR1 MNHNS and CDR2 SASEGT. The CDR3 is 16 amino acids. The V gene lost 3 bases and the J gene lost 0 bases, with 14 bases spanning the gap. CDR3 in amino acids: CASSDRATLMNTEAFF. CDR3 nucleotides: TGTGCCAGCAGTGACAGGGCTACTCTCATGAACACTGAAGCTTTCTTT.

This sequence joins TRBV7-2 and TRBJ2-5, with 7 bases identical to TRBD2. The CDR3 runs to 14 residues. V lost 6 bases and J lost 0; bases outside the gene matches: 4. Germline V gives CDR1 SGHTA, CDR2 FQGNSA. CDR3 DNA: TGTGCCAGCAGACTCGGGGGGAACCAAGAGACCCAGTACTTC. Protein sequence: CASRLGGNQETQYF.

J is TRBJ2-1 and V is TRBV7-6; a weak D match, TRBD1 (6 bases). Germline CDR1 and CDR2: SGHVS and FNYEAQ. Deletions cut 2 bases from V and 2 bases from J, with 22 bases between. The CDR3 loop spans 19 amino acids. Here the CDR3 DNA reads TGTGCCAGCAGCTTAACCTCGACAGGTAGATCCCGAGCCTACAATGAGCAGTTCTTC. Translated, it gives CASSLTSTGRSRAYNEQFF.

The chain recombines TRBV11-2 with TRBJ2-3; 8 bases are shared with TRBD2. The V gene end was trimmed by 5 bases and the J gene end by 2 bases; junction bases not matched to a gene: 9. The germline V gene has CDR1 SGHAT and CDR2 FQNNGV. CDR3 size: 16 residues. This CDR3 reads CASSRPGRGVTDTQYF. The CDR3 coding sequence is TGTGCCAGCAGCCGCCCAGGGCGGGGGGTCACAGATACGCAGTATTTT.

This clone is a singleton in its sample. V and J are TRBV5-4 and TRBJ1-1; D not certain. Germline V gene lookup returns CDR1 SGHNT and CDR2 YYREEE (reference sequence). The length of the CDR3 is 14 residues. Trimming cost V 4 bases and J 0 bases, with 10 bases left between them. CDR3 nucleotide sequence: TGTGCCAGCAGCCCGGGCGGGGTGAACACTGAAGCTTTCTTT. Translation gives CASSPGGVNTEAFF. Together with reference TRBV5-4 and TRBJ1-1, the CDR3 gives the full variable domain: ETGVTQSPTHLIKTRGQQVTLRCSSQSGHNTVSWYQQALGQGPQFIFQYYREEENGRGNFPPRFSGLQFPNYSSELNVNALELDDSALYLCASSPGGVNTEAFFGQGTRLTVV.

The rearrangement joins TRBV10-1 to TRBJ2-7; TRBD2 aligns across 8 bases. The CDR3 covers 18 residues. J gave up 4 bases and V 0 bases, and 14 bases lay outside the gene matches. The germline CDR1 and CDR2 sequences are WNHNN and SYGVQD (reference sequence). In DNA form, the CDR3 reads TGCGCCAGCAGTGAGTCCAGGACTAGCAGACGACCTGAATACGAGCAGTACTTC. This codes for CASSESRTSRRPEYEQYF.

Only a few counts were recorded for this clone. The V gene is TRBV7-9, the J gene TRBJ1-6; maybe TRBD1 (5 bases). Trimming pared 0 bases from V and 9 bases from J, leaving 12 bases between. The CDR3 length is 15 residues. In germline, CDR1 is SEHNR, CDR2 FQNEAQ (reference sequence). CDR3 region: CASSLARGGGSPLHF. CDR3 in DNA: TGTGCCAGCAGCTTAGCGCGCGGGGGGGGTTCACCCCTCCACTTT.

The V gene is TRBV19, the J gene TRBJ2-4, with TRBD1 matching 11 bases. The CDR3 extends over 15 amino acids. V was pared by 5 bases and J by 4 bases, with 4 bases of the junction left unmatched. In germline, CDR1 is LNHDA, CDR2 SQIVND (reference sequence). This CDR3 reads CASSLRDRGKNIQYF. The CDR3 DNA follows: TGTGCCAGTAGTCTACGGGACAGGGGGAAAAACATTCAGTACTTC.

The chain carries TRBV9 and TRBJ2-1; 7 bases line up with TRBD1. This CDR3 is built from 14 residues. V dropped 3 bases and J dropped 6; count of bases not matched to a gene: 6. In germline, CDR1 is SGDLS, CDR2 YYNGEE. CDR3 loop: CASSAGTATNEQFF. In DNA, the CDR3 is TGTGCCAGCAGCGCCGGGACAGCGACCAATGAGCAGTTCTTC. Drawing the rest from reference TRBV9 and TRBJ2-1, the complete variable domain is DSGVTQTPKHLITATGQRVTLRCSPRSGDLSVYWYQQSLDQGLQFLIQYYNGEERAKGNILERFSAQQFPDLHSELNLSSLELGDSALYFCASSAGTATNEQFFGPGTRLTVL.

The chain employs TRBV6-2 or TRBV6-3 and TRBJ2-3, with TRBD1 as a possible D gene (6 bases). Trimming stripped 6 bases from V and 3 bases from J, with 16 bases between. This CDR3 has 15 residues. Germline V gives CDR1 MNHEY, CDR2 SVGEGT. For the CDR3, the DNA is TGTGCCAGCAGCAGGGACAACCTCATGACAGATACGCAGTATTTT. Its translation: CASSRDNLMTDTQYF.

The CDR3 bases are TGTGCCAGCAGTCAGGGGACTAGTGGGTTCTTC. Translated: CASSQGTSGFF. The chain employs TRBV6-6 and TRBJ2-1, with 8 nucleotides matching TRBD2. CDR3 size: 11 residues. V lost 5 bases to trimming and J lost 15 bases; unmatched junction nucleotides: 6. CDR1 is MNHNY and CDR2 is SVGAGI in the germline V gene (reference sequence).

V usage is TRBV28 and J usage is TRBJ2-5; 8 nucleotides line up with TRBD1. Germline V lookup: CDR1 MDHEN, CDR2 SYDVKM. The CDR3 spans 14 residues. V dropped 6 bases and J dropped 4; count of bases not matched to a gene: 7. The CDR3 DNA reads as TGTGCCAGCAGGGCAGGGGGCCTTCGAGAGACCCAGTACTTC. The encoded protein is CASRAGGLRETQYF.

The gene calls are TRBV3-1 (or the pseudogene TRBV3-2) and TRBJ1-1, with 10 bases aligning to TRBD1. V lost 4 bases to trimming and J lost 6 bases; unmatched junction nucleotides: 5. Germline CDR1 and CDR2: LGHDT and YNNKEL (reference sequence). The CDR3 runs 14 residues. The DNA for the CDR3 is TGTGCCAGCAGCCGTACAGGACAGGGGGCTGAAGCTTTCTTT. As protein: CASSRTGQGAEAFF.

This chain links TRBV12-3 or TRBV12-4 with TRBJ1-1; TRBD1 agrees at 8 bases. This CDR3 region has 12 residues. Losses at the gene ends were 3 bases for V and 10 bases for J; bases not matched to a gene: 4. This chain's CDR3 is CASSLDRVTAFF. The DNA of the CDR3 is TGTGCCAGCAGTTTGGACAGGGTAACAGCTTTCTTT.

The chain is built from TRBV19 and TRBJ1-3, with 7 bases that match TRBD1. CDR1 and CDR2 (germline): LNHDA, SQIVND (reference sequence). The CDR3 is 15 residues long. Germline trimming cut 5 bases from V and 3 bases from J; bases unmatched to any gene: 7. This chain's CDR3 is CASSSSGTVGNTIYF. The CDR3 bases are TGTGCCAGTAGTTCCTCCGGGACAGTTGGAAACACCATATATTTT.

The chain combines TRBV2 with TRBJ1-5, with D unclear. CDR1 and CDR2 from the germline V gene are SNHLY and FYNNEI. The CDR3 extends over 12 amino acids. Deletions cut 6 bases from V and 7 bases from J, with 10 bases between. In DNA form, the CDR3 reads TGTGCCAGCAGGCAGGCCGTACAGCCCCAGCATTTT. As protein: CASRQAVQPQHF.

The CDR3 sequence is CASSSGGGKGETQYF. Written as DNA, the CDR3 is TGTGCCAGCAGCTCCGGTGGGGGGAAGGGAGAGACCCAGTACTTC. The chain joins TRBV7-3 to TRBJ2-5; TRBD2 is a possible D gene (6 bases). V lost 4 bases, J lost 4 bases, and 16 bases lay in between. Per germline, CDR1 SGHTA and CDR2 FQGTGA. The CDR3 totals 15 residues. The full variable domain, in which reference TRBV7-3 and TRBJ2-5 provide the parts outside the CDR3, is GAGVSQTPSNKVTEKGKYVELRCDPISGHTALYWYRQSLGQGPEFLIYFQGTGAADDSGLPNDRFFAVRPEGSVSTLKIQRTERGDSAVYLCASSSGGGKGETQYFGPGTRLLVL.

CDR3 residues: CASSPNLGNQPQHF. Here the CDR3 DNA reads TGTGCCAGCAGCCCTAACCTCGGCAATCAGCCCCAGCATTTT. The chain links TRBV7-2 to TRBJ1-5, with D hard to call. Deletions cut 5 bases from V and 2 bases from J, with 10 bases between. CDR3 size: 14 residues. Germline CDR1 SGHTA, CDR2 FQGNSA. Drawing the rest from reference TRBV7-2 and TRBJ1-5, the complete variable domain is GAGVSQSPSNKVTEKGKDVELRCDPISGHTALYWYRQSLGQGLEFLIYFQGNSAPDKSGLPSDRFSAERTGGSVSTLTIQRTQQEDSAVYLCASSPNLGNQPQHFGDGTRLSIL.

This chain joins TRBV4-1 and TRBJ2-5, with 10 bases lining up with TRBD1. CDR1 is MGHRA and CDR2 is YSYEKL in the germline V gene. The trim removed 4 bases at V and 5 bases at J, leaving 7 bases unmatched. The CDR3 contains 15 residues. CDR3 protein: CASSPRQGAIETQYF. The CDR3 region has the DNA TGCGCCAGCAGCCCCAGACAGGGGGCCATTGAGACCCAGTACTTC.

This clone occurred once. In DNA form, the CDR3 reads TGTGCCAGCAGCTTAAAGAAAGGGAGTCCAGAGTACTTC. It specifies CASSLKKGSPEYF. The chain combines TRBV7-3 with TRBJ2-5; D possibly corresponds to TRBD2 (5 bases). The V gene's germline CDR1 is SGHTA and CDR2 FQGTGA. The CDR3 contains 13 residues. V lost 1 base to trimming and J lost 12 bases, with 15 bases between them.